This TCR beta chain appears in the sequencing data of a study of cytomegalovirus exposure and HLA in healthy donors. About this clone: The antigen remains unidentified.

13 Jbeta primers and 60 Vbeta primers were used for the PCR. The protocol was immunoSEQ multiplex PCR, while the TCRdb copy is restricted to in-frame clones and leaves out a portion. The sample shows around 170,000 clones, 82% of them seen only once. The CDR3 runs 14 residues. Germline V lookup: CDR1 SNHLY, CDR2 FYNNEI. The ends were cut back, 2 bases at V and 5 bases at J, with 12 bases in the middle. Study observations and caveats: Associated with HLA alleles at 0.05 false discovery rate in a later analysis were approximately 17,000 TCR beta sequences. In an earlier analysis, about 87% or about 30%: the productive usage of most TCR beta V segments. Several top significant clusters appeared, in a later analysis, to be linked to common viral pathogens.

The sample consisted of PBMCs. The sequence derives from a woman younger than 30 in good health and CMV-seronegative. This sequence joins TRBV2 and TRBJ1-1; D unresolved. CDR3 sequence reads: CASSENTPETEAFF. CDR3 sequence (DNA): TGTGCCAGCAGTGAAAACACCCCCGAAACTGAAGCTTTCTTT.